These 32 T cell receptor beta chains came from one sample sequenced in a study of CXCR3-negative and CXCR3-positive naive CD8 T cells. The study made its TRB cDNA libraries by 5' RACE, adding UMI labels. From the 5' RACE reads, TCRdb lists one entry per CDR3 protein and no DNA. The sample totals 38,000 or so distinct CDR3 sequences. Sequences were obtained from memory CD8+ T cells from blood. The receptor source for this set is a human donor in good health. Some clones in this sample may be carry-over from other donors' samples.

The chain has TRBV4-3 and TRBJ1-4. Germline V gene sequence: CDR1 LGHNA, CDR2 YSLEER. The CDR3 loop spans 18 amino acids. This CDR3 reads CASSLNPVNLATNEKLFF.

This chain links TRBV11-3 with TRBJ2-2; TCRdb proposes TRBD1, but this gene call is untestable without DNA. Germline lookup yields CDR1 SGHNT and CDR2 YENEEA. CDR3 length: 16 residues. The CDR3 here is CASSKRGAEYTGELFF.

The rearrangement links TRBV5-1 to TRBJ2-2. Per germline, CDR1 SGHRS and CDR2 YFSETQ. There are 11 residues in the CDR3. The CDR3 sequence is CASSPTGELFF. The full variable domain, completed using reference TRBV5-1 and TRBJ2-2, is KAGVTQTPRYLIKTRGQQVTLSCSPISGHRSVSWYQQTPGQGLQFLFEYFSETQRNKGNFPGRFSGRQFSNSRSEMNVSTLELGDSALYLCASSPTGELFFGEGSRLTVL.

CDR3 loop: CASSPRQGGQPQHF. The V gene is TRBV6-5, the J gene TRBJ1-5; as DNA is missing, the TRBD1 call by TCRdb cannot be tested. The CDR3 totals 14 residues. The germline gives CDR1 MNHEY, CDR2 SVGAGI.

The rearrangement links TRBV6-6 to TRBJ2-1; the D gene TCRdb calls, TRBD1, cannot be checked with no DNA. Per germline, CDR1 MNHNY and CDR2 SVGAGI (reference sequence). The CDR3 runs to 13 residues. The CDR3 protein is CASSPGAGNEQFF.

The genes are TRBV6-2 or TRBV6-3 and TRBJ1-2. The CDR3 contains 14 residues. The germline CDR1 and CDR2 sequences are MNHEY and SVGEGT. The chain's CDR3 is CASRSHAPNYGYTF.

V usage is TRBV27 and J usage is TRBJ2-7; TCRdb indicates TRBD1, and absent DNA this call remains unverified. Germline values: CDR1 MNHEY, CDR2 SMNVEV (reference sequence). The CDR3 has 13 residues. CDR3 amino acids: CASSLSWRGEQYF.

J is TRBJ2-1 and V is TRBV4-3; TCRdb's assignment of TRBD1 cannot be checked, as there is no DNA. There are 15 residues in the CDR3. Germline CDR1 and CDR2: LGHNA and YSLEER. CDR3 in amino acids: CASSQDTGGADEQFF.

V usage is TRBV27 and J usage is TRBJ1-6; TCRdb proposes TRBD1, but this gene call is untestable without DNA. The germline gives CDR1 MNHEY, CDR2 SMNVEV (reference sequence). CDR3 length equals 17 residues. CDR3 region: CASSSTFRDAANSPLHF.

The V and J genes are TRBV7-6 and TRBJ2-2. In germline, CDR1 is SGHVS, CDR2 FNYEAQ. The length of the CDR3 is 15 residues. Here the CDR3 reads CASSLEFGSTGELFF.

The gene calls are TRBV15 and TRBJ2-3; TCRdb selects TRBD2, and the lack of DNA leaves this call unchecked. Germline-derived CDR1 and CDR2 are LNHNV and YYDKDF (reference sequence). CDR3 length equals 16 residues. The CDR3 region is CATRTSGASSTDTQYF.

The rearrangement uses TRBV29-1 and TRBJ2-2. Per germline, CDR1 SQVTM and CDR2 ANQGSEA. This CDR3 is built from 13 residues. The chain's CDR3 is CSVEFWNTGELFF.

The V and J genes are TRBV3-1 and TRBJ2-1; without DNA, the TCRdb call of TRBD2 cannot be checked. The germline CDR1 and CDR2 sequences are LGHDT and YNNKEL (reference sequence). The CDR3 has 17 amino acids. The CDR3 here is CASSQGLAGGPYNEQFF.

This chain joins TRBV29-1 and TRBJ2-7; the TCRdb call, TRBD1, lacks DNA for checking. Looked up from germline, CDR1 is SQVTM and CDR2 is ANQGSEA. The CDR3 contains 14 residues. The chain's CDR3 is CSVDPGTPGGEQYF.

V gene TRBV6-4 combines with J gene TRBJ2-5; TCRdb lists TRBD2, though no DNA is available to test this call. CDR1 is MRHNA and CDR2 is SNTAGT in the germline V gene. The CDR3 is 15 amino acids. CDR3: CASSELAEGQETQYF.

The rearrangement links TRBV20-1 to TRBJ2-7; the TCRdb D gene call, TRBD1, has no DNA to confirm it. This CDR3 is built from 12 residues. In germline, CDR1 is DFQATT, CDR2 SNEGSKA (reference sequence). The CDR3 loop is CSASTGYNEQYF.

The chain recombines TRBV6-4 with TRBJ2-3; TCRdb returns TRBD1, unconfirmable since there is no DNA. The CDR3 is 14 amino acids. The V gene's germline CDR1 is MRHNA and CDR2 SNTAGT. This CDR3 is CASSARGGPDTQYF.

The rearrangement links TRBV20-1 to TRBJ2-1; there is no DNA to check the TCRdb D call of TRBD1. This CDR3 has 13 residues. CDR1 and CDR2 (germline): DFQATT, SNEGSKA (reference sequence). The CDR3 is CSANPSDSQEQLF.

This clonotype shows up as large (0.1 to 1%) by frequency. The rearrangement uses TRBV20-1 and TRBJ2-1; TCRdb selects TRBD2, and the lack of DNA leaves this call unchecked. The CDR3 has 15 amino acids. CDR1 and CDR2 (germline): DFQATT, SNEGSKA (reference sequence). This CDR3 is CSAPAWASGYNEQFF.

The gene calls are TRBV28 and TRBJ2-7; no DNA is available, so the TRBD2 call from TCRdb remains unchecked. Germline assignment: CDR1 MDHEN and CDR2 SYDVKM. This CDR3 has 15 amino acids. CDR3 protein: CASSIETSGSFEQYF.

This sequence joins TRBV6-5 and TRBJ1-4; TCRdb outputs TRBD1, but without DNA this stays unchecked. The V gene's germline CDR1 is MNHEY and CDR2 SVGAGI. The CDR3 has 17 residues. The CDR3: CASSYSPQSRANEKLFF.

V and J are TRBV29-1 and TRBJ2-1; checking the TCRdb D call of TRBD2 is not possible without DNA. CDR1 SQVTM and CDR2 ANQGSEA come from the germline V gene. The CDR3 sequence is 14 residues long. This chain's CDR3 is CSVYWESTYNEQFF.

This CDR3 is CSVEDRLGLAFEQFF. The chain links TRBV29-1 to TRBJ2-1. This CDR3 contains 15 residues. Per germline, CDR1 SQVTM and CDR2 ANQGSEA.

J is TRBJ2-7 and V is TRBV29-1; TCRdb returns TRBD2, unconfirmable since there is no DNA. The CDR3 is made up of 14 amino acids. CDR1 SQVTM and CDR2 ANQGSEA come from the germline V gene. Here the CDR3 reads CSVEVAGGVYEQYF.

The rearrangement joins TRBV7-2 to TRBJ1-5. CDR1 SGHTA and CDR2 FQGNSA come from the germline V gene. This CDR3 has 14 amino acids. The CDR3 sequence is CASSLAHSNQPQHF.

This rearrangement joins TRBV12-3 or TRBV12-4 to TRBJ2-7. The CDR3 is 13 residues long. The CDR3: CASSPGNSYEQYF.

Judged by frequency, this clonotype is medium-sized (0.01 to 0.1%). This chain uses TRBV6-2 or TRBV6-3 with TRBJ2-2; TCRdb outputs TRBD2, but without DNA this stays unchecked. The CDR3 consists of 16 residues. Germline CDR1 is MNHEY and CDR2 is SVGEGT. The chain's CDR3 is CASSLDEGPNTGELFF.

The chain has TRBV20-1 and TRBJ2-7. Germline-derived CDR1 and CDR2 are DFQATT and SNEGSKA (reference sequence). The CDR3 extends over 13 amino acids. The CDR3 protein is CSARDVPDYEQYF.

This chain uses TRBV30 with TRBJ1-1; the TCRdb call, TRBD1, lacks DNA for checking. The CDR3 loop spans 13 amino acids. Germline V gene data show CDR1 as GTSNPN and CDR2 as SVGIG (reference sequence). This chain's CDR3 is CAWSGDHVSEAFF.

The CDR3 loop is CASSFRGPTVNQPQHF. V is TRBV28 and J is TRBJ1-5; TCRdb selects TRBD1, and the lack of DNA leaves this call unchecked. The CDR3 length is 16 residues. Germline CDR1 MDHEN, CDR2 SYDVKM.

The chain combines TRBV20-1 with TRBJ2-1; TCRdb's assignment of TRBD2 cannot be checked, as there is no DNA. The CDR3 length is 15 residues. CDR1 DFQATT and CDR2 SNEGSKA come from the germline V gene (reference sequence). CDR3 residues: CSAGGLAGDYNEQFF.

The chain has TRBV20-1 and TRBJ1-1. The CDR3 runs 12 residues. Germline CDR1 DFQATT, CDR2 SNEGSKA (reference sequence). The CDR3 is CSVAHGDTEAFF.